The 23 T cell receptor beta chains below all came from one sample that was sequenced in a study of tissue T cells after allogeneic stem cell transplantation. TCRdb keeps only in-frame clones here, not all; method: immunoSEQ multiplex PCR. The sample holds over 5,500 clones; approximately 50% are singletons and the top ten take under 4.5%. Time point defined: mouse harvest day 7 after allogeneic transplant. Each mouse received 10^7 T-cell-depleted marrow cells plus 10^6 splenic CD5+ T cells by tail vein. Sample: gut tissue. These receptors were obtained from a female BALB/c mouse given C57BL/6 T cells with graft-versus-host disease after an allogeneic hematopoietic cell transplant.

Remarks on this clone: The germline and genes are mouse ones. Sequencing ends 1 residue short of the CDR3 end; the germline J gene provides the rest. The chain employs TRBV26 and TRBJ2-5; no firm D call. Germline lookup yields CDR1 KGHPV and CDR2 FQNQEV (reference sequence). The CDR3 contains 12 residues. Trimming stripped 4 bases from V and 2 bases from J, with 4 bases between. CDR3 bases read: TGTGCCAGCAGTCCCAGCCAAGACACCCAGTAC. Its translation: CASSPSQDTQY. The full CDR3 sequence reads CASSPSQDTQYF.

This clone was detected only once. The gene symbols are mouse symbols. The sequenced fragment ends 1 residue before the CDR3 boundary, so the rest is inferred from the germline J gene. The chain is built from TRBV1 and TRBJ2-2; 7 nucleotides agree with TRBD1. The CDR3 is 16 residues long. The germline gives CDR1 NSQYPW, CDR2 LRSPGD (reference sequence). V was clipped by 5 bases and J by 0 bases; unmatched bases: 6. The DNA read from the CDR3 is TGCACCTGCAGTTCCCGGGACAGAGCAAACACCGGGCAGCTCTAC. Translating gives CTCSSRDRANTGQLY. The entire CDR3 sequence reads CTCSSRDRANTGQLYF.

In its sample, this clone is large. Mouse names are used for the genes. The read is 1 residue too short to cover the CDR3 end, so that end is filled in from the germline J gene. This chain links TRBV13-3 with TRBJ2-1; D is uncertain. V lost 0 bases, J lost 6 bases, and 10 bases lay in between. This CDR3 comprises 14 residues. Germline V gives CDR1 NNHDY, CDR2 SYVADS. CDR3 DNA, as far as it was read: TGTGCCAGCAGTGATGCAAGGACGGTTGCTGAGCAGTTC. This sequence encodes CASSDARTVAEQF. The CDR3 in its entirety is CASSDARTVAEQFF.

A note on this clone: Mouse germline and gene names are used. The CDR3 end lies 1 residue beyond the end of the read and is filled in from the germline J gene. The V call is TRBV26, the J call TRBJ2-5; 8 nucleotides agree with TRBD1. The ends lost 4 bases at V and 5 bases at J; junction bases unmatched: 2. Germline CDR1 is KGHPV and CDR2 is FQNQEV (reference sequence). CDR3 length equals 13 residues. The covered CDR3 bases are TGTGCCAGCAGTCGCAGGGGGCGAGACACCCAGTAC. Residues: CASSRRGRDTQY. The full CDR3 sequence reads CASSRRGRDTQYF.

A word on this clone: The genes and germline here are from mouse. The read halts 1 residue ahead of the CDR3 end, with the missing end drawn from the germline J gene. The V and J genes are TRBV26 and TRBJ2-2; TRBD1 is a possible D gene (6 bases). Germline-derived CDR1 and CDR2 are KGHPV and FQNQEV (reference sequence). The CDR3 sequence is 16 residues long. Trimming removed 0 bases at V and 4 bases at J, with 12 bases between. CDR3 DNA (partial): TGTGCCAGCAGTCTGTCCAGGGGCGCGAGCACCGGGCAGCTCTAC. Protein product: CASSLSRGASTGQLY. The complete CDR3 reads CASSLSRGASTGQLYF.

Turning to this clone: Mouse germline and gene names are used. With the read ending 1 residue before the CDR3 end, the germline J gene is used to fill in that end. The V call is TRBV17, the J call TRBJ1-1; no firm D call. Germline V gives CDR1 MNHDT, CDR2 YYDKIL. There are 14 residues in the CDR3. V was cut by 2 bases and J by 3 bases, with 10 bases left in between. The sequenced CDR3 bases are TGTGCTAGCAGTAGAATGGGAAGAGACACAGAAGTCTTC. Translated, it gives CASSRMGRDTEVF. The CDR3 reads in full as CASSRMGRDTEVFF.

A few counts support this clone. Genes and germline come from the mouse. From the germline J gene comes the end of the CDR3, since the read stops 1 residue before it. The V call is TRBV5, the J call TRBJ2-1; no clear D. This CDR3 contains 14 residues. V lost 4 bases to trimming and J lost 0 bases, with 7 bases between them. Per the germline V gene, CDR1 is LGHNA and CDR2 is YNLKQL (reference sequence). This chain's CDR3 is CASSPLANYAEQFF. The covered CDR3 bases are TGTGCCAGCAGCCCGCTGGCTAACTATGCTGAGCAGTTC.

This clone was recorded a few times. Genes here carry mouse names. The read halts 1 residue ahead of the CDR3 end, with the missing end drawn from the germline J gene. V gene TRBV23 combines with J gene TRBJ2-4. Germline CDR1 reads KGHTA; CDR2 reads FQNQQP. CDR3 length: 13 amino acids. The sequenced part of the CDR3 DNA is TGCTCCAGCAGTTCTCAGGGGGGGAACACCTTGTAC. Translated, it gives CSSSSQGGNTLY. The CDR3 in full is CSSSSQGGNTLYF.

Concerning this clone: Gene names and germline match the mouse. The sequenced CDR3 bases are TGTGCCAGCAGCTCGACAGGGGGCGCAGAAACGCTGTAT. The encoded protein is CASSSTGGAETLY. The CDR3 in full is CASSSTGGAETLYF. The rearrangement joins TRBV3 to TRBJ2-3, with 10 bases that match TRBD1. The read ends 1 residue before the CDR3 terminus; that terminus is restored from the germline J gene. The V gene end was trimmed by 4 bases and the J gene end by 3 bases; junction bases not matched to a gene: 1. The CDR3 length is 14 residues. Germline lookup yields CDR1 SNHLY and CDR2 FYNGKV (reference sequence).

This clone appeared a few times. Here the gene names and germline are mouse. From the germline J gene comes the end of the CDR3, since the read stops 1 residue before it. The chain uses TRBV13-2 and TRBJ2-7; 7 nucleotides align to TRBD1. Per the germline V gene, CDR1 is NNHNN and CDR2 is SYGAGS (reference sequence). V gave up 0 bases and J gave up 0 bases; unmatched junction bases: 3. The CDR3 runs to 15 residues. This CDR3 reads CASGDAPGGSYEQYF. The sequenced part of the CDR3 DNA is TGTGCCAGCGGTGATGCGCCAGGGGGCTCCTATGAACAGTAC.

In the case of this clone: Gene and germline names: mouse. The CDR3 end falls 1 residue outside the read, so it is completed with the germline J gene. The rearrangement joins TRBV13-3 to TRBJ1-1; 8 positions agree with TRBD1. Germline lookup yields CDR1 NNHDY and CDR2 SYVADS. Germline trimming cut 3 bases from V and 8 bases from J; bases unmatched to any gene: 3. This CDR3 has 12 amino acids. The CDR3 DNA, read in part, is TGTGCCAGCAGTGGGAGGACAGGGGAAGTCTTC. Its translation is CASSGRTGEVF. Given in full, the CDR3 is CASSGRTGEVFF.

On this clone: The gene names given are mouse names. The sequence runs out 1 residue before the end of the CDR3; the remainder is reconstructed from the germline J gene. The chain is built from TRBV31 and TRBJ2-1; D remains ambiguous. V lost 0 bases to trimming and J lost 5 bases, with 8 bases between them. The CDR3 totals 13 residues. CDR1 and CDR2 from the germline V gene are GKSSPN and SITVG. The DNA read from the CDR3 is TGTGCCTGGAGTCTAGTGTACAATGCTGAGCAGTTC. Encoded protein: CAWSLVYNAEQF. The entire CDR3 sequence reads CAWSLVYNAEQFF.

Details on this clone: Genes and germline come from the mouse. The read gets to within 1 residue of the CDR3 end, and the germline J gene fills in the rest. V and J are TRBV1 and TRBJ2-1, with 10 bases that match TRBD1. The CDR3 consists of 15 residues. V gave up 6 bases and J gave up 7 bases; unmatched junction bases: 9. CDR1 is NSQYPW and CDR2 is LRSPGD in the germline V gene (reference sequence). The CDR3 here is CTCSPDRGPLAEQFF. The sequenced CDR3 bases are TGCACCTGCAGCCCTGACAGGGGGCCTTTAGCTGAGCAGTTC.

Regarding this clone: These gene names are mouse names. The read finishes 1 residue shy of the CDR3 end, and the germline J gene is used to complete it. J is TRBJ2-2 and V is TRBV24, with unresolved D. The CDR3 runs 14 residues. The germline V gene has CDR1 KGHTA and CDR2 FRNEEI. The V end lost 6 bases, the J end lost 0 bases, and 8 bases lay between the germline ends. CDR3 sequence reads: CASSLTTNTGQLYF. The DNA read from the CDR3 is TGTGCCAGCAGCCTAACAACAAACACCGGGCAGCTCTAC.

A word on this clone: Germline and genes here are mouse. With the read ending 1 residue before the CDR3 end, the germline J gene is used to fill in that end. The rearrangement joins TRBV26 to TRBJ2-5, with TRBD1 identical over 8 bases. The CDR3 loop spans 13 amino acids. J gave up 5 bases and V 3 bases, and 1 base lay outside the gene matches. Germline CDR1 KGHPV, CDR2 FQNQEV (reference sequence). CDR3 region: CASSLDRGDTQYF. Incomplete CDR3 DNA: TGTGCCAGCAGTCTCGACAGGGGAGACACCCAGTAC. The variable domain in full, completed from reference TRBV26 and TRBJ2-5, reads NSKVIQTPRYLVKGQGQKAKMRCIPEKGHPVVFWYQQNKNNEFKFLINFQNQEVLQQIDMTEKRFSAECPSNSPCSLEIQSSEAGDSALYLCASSLDRGDTQYFGPGTRLLVL.

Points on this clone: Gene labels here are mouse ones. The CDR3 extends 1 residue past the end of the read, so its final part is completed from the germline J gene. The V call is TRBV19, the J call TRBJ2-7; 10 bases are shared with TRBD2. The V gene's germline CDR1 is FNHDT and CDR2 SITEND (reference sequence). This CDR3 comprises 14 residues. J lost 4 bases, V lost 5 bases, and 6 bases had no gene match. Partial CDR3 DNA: TGTGCCAGCAGCCCTCGGACTGGGGGATATGAACAGTAC. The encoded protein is CASSPRTGGYEQY. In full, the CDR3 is CASSPRTGGYEQYF. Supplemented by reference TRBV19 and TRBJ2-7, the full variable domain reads GGIITQTPKFLIGQEGQKLTLKCQQNFNHDTMYWYRQDSGKGLRLIYYSITENDLQKGDLSEGYDASREKKSSFSLTVTSAQKNEMAVFLCASSPRTGGYEQYFGPGTRLTVL.

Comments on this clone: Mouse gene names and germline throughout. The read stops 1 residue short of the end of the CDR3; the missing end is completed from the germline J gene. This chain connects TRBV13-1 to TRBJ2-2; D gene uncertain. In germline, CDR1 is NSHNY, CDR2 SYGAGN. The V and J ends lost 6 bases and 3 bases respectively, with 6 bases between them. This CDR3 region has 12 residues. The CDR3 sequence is CASTDDTGQLYF. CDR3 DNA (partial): TGTGCCAGCACCGACGACACCGGGCAGCTCTAC.

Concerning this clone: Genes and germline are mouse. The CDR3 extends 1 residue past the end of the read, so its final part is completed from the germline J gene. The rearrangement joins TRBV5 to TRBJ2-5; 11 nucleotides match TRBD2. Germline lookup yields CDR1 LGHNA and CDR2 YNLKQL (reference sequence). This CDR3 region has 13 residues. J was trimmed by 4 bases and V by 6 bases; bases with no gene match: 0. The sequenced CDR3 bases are TGTGCCAGCAGGGACTGGGGGGAAGACACCCAGTAC. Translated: CASRDWGEDTQY. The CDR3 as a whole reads CASRDWGEDTQYF.

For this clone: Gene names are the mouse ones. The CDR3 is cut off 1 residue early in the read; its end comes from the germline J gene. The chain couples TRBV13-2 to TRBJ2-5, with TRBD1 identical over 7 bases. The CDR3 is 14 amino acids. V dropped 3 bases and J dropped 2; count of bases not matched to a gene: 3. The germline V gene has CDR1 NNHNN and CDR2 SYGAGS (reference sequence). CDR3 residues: CASGVQGVQDTQYF. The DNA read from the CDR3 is TGTGCCAGCGGTGTCCAGGGGGTCCAAGACACCCAGTAC.

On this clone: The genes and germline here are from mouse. The sequenced part of the CDR3 DNA is TGTGCCAGCGCGACTGGGGGAAACACCGGGCAGCTCTAC. It is translated as CASATGGNTGQLY. The full CDR3 protein is CASATGGNTGQLYF. The genes are TRBV12-1 and TRBJ2-2; 9 nucleotides line up with TRBD2. Sequencing ends 1 residue short of the CDR3 end; the germline J gene provides the rest. Per germline, CDR1 SGHSN and CDR2 HYEKVE. V dropped 6 bases and J dropped 1; count of bases not matched to a gene: 2. The CDR3 contains 14 residues.

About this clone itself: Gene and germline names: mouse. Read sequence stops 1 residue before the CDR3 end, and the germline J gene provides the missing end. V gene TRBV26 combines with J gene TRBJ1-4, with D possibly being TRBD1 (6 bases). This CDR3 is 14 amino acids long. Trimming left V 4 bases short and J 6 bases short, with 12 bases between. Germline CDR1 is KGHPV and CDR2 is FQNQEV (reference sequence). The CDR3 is CASSPPGGDERLFF. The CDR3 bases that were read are TGTGCCAGCAGTCCCCCCGGGGGCGACGAAAGATTATTT.

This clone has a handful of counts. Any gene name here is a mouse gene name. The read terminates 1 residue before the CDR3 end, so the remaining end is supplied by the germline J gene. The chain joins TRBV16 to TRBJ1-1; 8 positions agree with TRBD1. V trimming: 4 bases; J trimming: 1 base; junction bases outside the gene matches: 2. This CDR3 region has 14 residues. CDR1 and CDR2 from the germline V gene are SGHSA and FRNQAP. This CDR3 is CASSYGTGNTEVFF. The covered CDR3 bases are TGTGCAAGCAGCTACGGGACAGGGAACACAGAAGTCTTC. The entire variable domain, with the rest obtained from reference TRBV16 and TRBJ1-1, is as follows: NAGVIQTPRHKVTGKGQEATLWCEPISGHSAVFWYRQTIVQGLEFLTYFRNQAPIDDSGMPKERFSAQMPNQSHSTLKIQSTQPQDSAVYLCASSYGTGNTEVFFGKGTRLTVV.

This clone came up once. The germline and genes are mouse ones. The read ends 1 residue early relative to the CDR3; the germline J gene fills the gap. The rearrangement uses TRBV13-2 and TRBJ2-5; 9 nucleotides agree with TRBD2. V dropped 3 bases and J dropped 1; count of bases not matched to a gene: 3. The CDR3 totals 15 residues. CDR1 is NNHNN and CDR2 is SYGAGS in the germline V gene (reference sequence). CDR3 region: CASGADWGYQDTQYF. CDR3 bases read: TGTGCCAGCGGTGCTGACTGGGGGTACCAAGACACCCAGTAC.